This T cell receptor beta chain was captured by sequencing in a study of long-term antiretroviral therapy in people with HIV. Background on the study: Specimens dating back about a decade before the 2015 immediate-ART recommendation are the oldest included.

Researchers report immunoSEQ v3.0 was run at survey level. Clones were sequenced by immunoSEQ multiplex PCR, and TCRdb holds only the in-frame ones, with some missing. Among under 45,000 clones listed, nearly 95% were seen once. No fewer than two post-ART and no fewer than one pre-ART PBMC samples existed for each donor. Regarding the study as a whole: Specimens of blood were obtained during about 2004 to 2017, possibly under older ART regimens. Comparison with controls showed narrower CDR3 length ranges in HIV repertoires.

This CDR3 has 14 amino acids. Germline V lookup: CDR1 SGHRS, CDR2 YFSETQ. Trimming stripped 4 bases from V and 1 base from J, with 11 bases between. Turning to this clone: The antigen is unknown.

The clonotype comes from a woman between 45 and 60 years old with HIV. This material consisted of unsorted PBMCs, taken approximately 5 years after starting antiretroviral therapy. The gene calls are TRBV5-1 and TRBJ1-1; unclear D gene. CDR3 sequence: CASSRGPGNTEAFF. CDR3 DNA: TGCGCCAGCAGCAGAGGGCCGGGGAACACTGAAGCTTTCTTT.